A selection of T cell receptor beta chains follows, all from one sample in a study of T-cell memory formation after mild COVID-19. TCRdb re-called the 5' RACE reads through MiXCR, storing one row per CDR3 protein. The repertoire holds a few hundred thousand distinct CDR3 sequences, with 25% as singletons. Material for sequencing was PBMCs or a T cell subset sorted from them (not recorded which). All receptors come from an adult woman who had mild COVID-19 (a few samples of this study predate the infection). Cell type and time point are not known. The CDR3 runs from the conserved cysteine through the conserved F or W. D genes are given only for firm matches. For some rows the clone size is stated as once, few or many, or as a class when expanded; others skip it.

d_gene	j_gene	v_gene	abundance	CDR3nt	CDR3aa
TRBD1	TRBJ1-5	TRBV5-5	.	TGTGCCAGCAGCTCCGAGTTTGGACAGGGGCTGAGGCAGCCCCAGCATTTT	CASSSEFGQGLRQPQHF
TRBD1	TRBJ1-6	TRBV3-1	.	TGTGCCAGCAGCCAACGGGAGGGGGCTAATTCACCCCTCCACTTT	CASSQREGANSPLHF
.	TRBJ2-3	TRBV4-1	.	TGCGCCAGCAGCCAAGACGGACCGAGTCTCGCAGATACGCAGTATTTT	CASSQDGPSLADTQYF
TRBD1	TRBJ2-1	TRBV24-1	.	TGTGCCACCAGTGCCCCGGGACAGGGCCTGGAGAATGAGCAGTTCTTC	CATSAPGQGLENEQFF
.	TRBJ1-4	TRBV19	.	TGTGCCACGGGAGAGGGAGGAATGGCGGGACTGTTTTTT	CATGEGGMAGLFF
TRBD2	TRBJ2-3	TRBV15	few	TGTGCCACCAGCAGAGCGAGGGGAGGGAGCACAGATACGCAGTATTTT	CATSRARGGSTDTQYF
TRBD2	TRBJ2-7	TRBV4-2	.	TGTGCCAGCAGCCAAGAAAGGGTTTTTGAGCGGGAGGTGCCCTACGAGCAGTACTTC	CASSQERVFEREVPYEQYF
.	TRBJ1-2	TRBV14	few	TGTGCCAGCAGCCCAAGACAGGATGGCTACACCTTC	CASSPRQDGYTF
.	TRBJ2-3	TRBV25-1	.	TGTGCCAGCAGTGACAGGCCGCTACCAACAGATACGCAGTATTTT	CASSDRPLPTDTQYF
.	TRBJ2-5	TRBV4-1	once	TGCGCCAGCAGCCAAATCCCCCAGGAGAAAGAGACCCAGTACTTC	CASSQIPQEKETQYF
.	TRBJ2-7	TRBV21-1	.	TGTGCCAGCAGCAAACCGAAGGACGGAAGCTCCTACGAGCAGTACTTC	CASSKPKDGSSYEQYF
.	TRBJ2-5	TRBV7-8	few	TGTGCCAGCAGCTCCTACGGACAGCCCCAAGAGACCCAGTACTTC	CASSSYGQPQETQYF
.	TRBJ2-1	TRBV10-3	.	TGTGCCATCAGTGGGCACTACAATGAGCAGTTCTTC	CAISGHYNEQFF
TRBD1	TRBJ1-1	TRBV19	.	TGTGCCAGTAGCGTCGGACAGGGTTTGGATACTGAAGCTTTCTTT	CASSVGQGLDTEAFF
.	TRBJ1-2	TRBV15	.	TGTGCCACTGGGGATTTAACAGGGTTTGGCTACACCTTC	CATGDLTGFGYTF
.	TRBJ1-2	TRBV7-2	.	TGTGCCAGCAGCTTAGGAACAGGGCCATATTATGGCTACACCTTC	CASSLGTGPYYGYTF
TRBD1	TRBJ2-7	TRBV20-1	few	TGCAGTGCTGATCGGACAGGGAGAGTAAAGTCCTACGAGCAGTACTTC	CSADRTGRVKSYEQYF
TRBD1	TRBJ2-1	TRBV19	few	TGTGCCAGTAGTACTCTAGGGACAGGGTCGTCCCGTGAGCAGTTCTTC	CASSTLGTGSSREQFF
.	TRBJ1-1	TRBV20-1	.	TGCAGTGCTAGAGATAACAGGCGGACTGAAGCTTTCTTT	CSARDNRRTEAFF
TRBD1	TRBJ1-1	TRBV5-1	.	TGCGCCAGCAGCTTAGGGACAGTTCTACGTTTGAACACTGAAGCTTTCTTT	CASSLGTVLRLNTEAFF
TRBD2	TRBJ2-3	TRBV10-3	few	TGTGCCATCAGTGCTACTAGCGGGGTTTCAGATACGCAGTATTTT	CAISATSGVSDTQYF
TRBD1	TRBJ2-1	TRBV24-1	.	TGTGCCACCAGTGATTTCTCCACAGGGGGTGAGCAGTTCTTC	CATSDFSTGGEQFF
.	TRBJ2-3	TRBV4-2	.	TGTGCCAGCAGCCAAGATGGGTCAGGGGGCACAGATACGCAGTATTTT	CASSQDGSGGTDTQYF
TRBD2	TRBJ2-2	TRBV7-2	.	TGTGCCAGCAGCTTGAGACTAGCGGGGGCGACCGGGGAGCTGTTTTTT	CASSLRLAGATGELFF
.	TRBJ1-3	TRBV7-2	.	TGTGCCAGCAGCCCCTACTGGAGGTCAGACACCATATATTTT	CASSPYWRSDTIYF
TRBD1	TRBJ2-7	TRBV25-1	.	TGTGCCAGCAGTGAACCCGGGACAGGCGGCGAGCAGTACTTC	CASSEPGTGGEQYF
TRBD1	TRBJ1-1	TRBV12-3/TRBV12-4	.	TGTGCCAGCAGTGTCAGGACAGGGGGCAGGACTGAAGCTTTCTTT	CASSVRTGGRTEAFF
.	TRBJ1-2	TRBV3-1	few	TGTGCCAGCAGCCGGCAGGGAGGAAAAGACTACTATGGCTACACCTTC	CASSRQGGKDYYGYTF
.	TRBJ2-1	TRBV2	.	TGTGCCAGCAGTGCCCACGGGAGAAACAATGAGCAGTTCTTC	CASSAHGRNNEQFF
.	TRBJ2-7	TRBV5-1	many	TGTGCCAGCAGCTTGGTGGGGTACGAGCAGTACTTC	CASSLVGYEQYF
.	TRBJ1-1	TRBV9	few	TGTGCCAGCAGCGTAGGCGATAGGGGGTCCGACACTGAAGCTTTCTTT	CASSVGDRGSDTEAFF
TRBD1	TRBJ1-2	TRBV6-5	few	TGTGCCAGCAGTTCGGGAGCCGACAGGGGAATTGATCGCTATGGCTACACCTTC	CASSSGADRGIDRYGYTF
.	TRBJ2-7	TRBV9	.	TGTGCCAGCAGGGGACCCGTGGCAGGGACCTACGAGCAGTACTTC	CASRGPVAGTYEQYF
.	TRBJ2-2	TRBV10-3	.	TGTGCCATCAGTGAAGCGGGCACGAACACCGGGGAGCTGTTTTTT	CAISEAGTNTGELFF
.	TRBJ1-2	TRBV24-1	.	TGTGCCACCAGTGATGCCCAATACCACGGGACGGGAACTAACTATGGCTACACCTTC	CATSDAQYHGTGTNYGYTF
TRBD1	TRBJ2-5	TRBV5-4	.	TGTGCCAGCAGCTTCAGGGGGTTCGGGTACCAAGAGACCCAGTACTTC	CASSFRGFGYQETQYF
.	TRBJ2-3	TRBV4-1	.	TGCGCCAGCAGCCAAGGTGCAGGGTGGACAGATACGCAGTATTTT	CASSQGAGWTDTQYF
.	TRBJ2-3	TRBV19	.	TGTGCCAGTATGGGGGAAAAGCGTTCAGATACGCAGTATTTT	CASMGEKRSDTQYF
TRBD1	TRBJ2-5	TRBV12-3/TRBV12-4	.	TGTGCCAGCAGTGTGGGACAGGGGAGGAAGACCCAGTACTTC	CASSVGQGRKTQYF
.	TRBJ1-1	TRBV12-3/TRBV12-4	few	TGTGCCAGCAGTTTTGGGGGGACGGGGAACACTGAAGCTTTCTTT	CASSFGGTGNTEAFF
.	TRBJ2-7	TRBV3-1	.	TGTGCCAGCAGCTGGGTGACTTCTTCATACGAGCAGTACTTC	CASSWVTSSYEQYF
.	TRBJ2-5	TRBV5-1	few	TGCGCCAGCAGCCCCACCGAGGGATGGGGAGAGACCCAGTACTTC	CASSPTEGWGETQYF
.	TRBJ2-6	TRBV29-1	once	TGCAGCGTGGCATACAGACATCCTGGGGCCAACGTCCTGACTTTC	CSVAYRHPGANVLTF
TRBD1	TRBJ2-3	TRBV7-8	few	TGTGCCAGCACCGATGACCGGGACAGGAGGACAGATACGCAGTATTTT	CASTDDRDRRTDTQYF